This passage covers 22 T cell receptor beta chains from one sample sequenced in a study of control samples from healthy donors and cancer patients. Some clones are missing from TCRdb's copy, which holds only in-frame ones; the method was immunoSEQ multiplex PCR. In the table there are around 120,000 clones, 85% to 95% of which are singletons. The sample comprised PBMCs. Every receptor here comes from a man in his fifties or sixties with head and neck cancer.

The gene calls are TRBV18 and TRBJ1-3; TRBD1 matches at 7 bases. This CDR3 spans 14 amino acids. V lost 6 bases and J lost 5; bases outside the gene matches: 7. The germline CDR1 and CDR2 sequences are KGHSH and LQKENI. CDR3 DNA: TGTGCCAGCTCCCAACCGGGACAGCGAAACACCATATATTTT. It codes for CASSQPGQRNTIYF.

This clone appeared a few times. DNA of the CDR3: TGTGCCAGCACCTTCTTGGCCGCTAATTCACCCCTCCACTTT. This codes for CASTFLAANSPLHF. V gene TRBV11-2 combines with J gene TRBJ1-6; no clear D gene. Germline V gene lookup returns CDR1 SGHAT and CDR2 FQNNGV. Trimming pared 7 bases from V and 6 bases from J, leaving 13 bases between. The CDR3 has 14 amino acids.

V is TRBV13 and J is TRBJ2-7; a weak D match, TRBD2 (6 bases). Trimming removed 7 bases at V and 6 bases at J, with 28 bases between. This CDR3 is built from 17 residues. Germline V lookup: CDR1 PRHDT, CDR2 FYEKMQ (reference sequence). In nucleotides, the CDR3 is TGTGCCAGCATCTCAGCGCTAGCGTCTCTCAAGTATTGCGAGCAGTACTTC. This sequence encodes CASISALASLKYCEQYF.

The chain recombines TRBV7-8 with TRBJ1-1; TRBD1 matches at 8 bases. The CDR3 is made up of 14 amino acids. In germline, CDR1 is SGHVS, CDR2 FQNEAQ. V lost 2 bases to trimming and J lost 4 bases; unmatched junction nucleotides: 3. The CDR3 bases are TGTGCCAGCAGCTTACAGGGGGCGAGCACTGAAGCTTTCTTT. Translating gives CASSLQGASTEAFF. Together with reference TRBV7-8 and TRBJ1-1, the CDR3 gives the full variable domain: GAGVSQSPRYKVAKRGQDVALRCDPISGHVSLFWYQQALGQGPEFLTYFQNEAQLDKSGLPSDRFFAERPEGSVSTLKIQRTQQEDSAVYLCASSLQGASTEAFFGQGTRLTVV.

The chain combines TRBV7-8 with TRBJ1-2; TRBD1 aligns across 8 bases. Germline trimming cut 5 bases from V and 3 bases from J; bases unmatched to any gene: 5. The CDR3 contains 14 residues. Germline V lookup: CDR1 SGHVS, CDR2 FQNEAQ. This chain's CDR3 is CASSPQGGYYGYTF. The CDR3 DNA sequence: TGTGCCAGCAGCCCACAGGGGGGGTACTATGGCTACACCTTC.

This chain joins TRBV19 and TRBJ2-4, with D perhaps TRBD2 (6 bases). CDR3 size: 16 residues. Germline assignment: CDR1 LNHDA and CDR2 SQIVND (reference sequence). V was shortened by 5 bases and J by 1 base, with 15 bases between the two germline ends. The CDR3 is CASSPQEGFAKNIQYF. Here the CDR3 DNA reads TGTGCCAGTAGTCCCCAGGAGGGTTTCGCCAAAAACATTCAGTACTTC.

The genes are TRBV6-5 and TRBJ2-1; D remains unclear. V dropped 0 bases and J dropped 4 bases, with 10 bases sitting between them. The CDR3 consists of 15 residues. Germline-derived CDR1 and CDR2 are MNHEY and SVGAGI. The CDR3 DNA reads TGTGCCAGCAGTTACTCGCCAGGATTGTACAATGAGCAGTTCTTC. As protein: CASSYSPGLYNEQFF.

The chain uses TRBV18 and TRBJ1-1; 12 bases map to TRBD1. Germline V gene sequence: CDR1 KGHSH, CDR2 LQKENI. The CDR3 extends over 16 amino acids. V lost 4 bases, J lost 5 bases, and 8 bases stayed unmatched. As DNA, the CDR3 is TGTGCCAGCTCACTGGGACAGGGGGCGTCGGGTACTGAAGCTTTCTTT. Encoded protein: CASSLGQGASGTEAFF.

The V call is TRBV5-8, the J call TRBJ1-2; D might be TRBD1 (5 bases). Germline assignment: CDR1 SGHTS and CDR2 YDEGEE. The CDR3 extends over 11 amino acids. The V and J ends lost 3 bases and 7 bases respectively, with 7 bases between them. This CDR3 is CASSWGAGYTF. The CDR3 nucleotides are TGTGCCAGCAGCTGGGGCGCTGGCTACACCTTC. The full variable domain, with the rest looked up from reference TRBV5-8 and TRBJ1-2, is EAGVTQSPTHLIKTRGQQATLRCSPISGHTSVYWYQQALGLGLQFLLWYDEGEERNRGNFPPRFSGRQFPNYSSELNVNALELEDSALYLCASSWGAGYTFGSGTRLTVV.

CDR3 in amino acids: CASSLNGVWSGANVLTF. The CDR3 DNA sequence: TGTGCCAGCAGCTTAAACGGCGTCTGGTCTGGGGCCAACGTCCTGACTTTC. This chain links TRBV7-9 with TRBJ2-6; D is unclear. The CDR3 sequence is 17 residues long. CDR1 is SEHNR, CDR2 FQNEAQ, per germline (reference sequence). The ends were cut back, 2 bases at V and 1 base at J, with 12 bases in the middle.

J is TRBJ1-5 and V is TRBV4-1, with 8 nucleotides matching TRBD1. With V trimmed by 0 bases and J by 6 bases, 16 bases remained unmatched. Germline V gene sequence: CDR1 MGHRA, CDR2 YSYEKL. The length of the CDR3 is 19 residues. The CDR3 protein is CASSQDRAKTGDRGQPQHF. The CDR3, as DNA: TGCGCCAGCAGCCAAGATCGGGCTAAGACAGGGGATAGGGGTCAGCCCCAGCATTTT.

The chain links TRBV18 to TRBJ2-7; 8 bases fit TRBD1. This CDR3 spans 15 amino acids. In germline, CDR1 is KGHSH, CDR2 LQKENI. Unmatched junction bases numbered 3, after V lost 2 bases and J lost 0 bases. CDR3 sequence: CASSPSGQGSYEQYF. CDR3 in DNA: TGTGCCAGCTCACCATCAGGACAGGGCTCCTACGAGCAGTACTTC.

The table lists this clone with a count of one. V is TRBV12-3 or TRBV12-4 and J is TRBJ1-2, with D possibly being TRBD1 (5 bases). V lost 5 bases, J lost 6 bases, and 10 bases lay in between. The CDR3 totals 12 residues. The CDR3 nucleotides are TGTGCCAGCAGTCGCAGGGCCCATGGCTACACCTTC. Translation: CASSRRAHGYTF.

The chain links TRBV19 to TRBJ2-2, with TRBD1 identical over 10 bases. After removal of 3 bases from V and 5 bases from J, the junction contained 3 bases not matched to a gene. The CDR3 spans 15 residues. The V gene's germline CDR1 is LNHDA and CDR2 SQIVND (reference sequence). The chain's CDR3 is CASSMGTGETGELFF. As DNA, the CDR3 is TGTGCCAGTAGTATGGGGACAGGGGAAACCGGGGAGCTGTTTTTT.

The V call is TRBV5-1, the J call TRBJ1-1; D gene unclear. V lost 3 bases, J lost 2 bases, and 11 bases lay in between. This CDR3 has 14 residues. Germline CDR1 is SGHRS and CDR2 is YFSETQ. CDR3 in amino acids: CASSSRDYNTEAFF. For the CDR3, the DNA is TGCGCCAGCAGCTCCCGGGATTATAACACTGAAGCTTTCTTT.

The gene calls are TRBV30 and TRBJ1-5; 11 bases match TRBD1. The CDR3 consists of 15 residues. CDR1 is GTSNPN, CDR2 SVGIG, per germline (reference sequence). V shed 2 bases, J shed 7 bases, and the junction held 7 bases outside the gene matches. The CDR3 loop is CAWSPGQGAEQPQHF. The CDR3 region has the DNA TGTGCCTGGAGTCCCGGACAGGGGGCGGAACAGCCCCAGCATTTT.

This sequence joins TRBV29-1 and TRBJ1-2; a weak D match, TRBD1 (6 bases). CDR3 length: 13 amino acids. The ends were cut back, 7 bases at V and 3 bases at J, with 15 bases in the middle. Germline-derived CDR1 and CDR2 are SQVTM and ANQGSEA. As DNA, the CDR3 is TGCAGCGACGTCGGACAGATGGACTATGGCTACACCTTC. Residues: CSDVGQMDYGYTF.

The rearrangement links TRBV9 to TRBJ1-6; D gene ambiguous. This CDR3 spans 17 amino acids. Per the germline V gene, CDR1 is SGDLS and CDR2 is YYNGEE. Deletions cut 0 bases from V and 9 bases from J, with 19 bases between. For the CDR3, the DNA is TGTGCCAGCAGCGTAGACCAGGACCCTACTCGAGGTTCACCCCTCCACTTT. Encoded protein: CASSVDQDPTRGSPLHF.

The genes are TRBV19 and TRBJ1-1; D not certain. The CDR3 sequence is 13 residues long. V shed 8 bases and J shed 1 base, with 11 bases lying between them. CDR1 is LNHDA, CDR2 SQIVND, per germline (reference sequence). The CDR3 loop is CASSLSGNTEAFF. In DNA, the CDR3 is TGTGCCAGTTCCCTTTCTGGGAACACTGAAGCTTTCTTT. Full variable domain (missing parts from reference TRBV19 and TRBJ1-1): DGGITQSPKYLFRKEGQNVTLSCEQNLNHDAMYWYRQDPGQGLRLIYYSQIVNDFQKGDIAEGYSVSREKKESFPLTVTSAQKNPTAFYLCASSLSGNTEAFFGQGTRLTVV.

The V call is TRBV7-6, the J call TRBJ2-7; D tentatively reads TRBD1 or TRBD2 (7 bases each). Between the trimmed V and J ends, which lost 0 bases and 2 bases, there was a span of 11 bases. The CDR3 totals 15 residues. Looked up from germline, CDR1 is SGHVS and CDR2 is FNYEAQ. The CDR3 coding sequence is TGTGCCAGCAGCTTAGCGGCAGGGGGGGCCTACGAGCAGTACTTC. This translates into CASSLAAGGAYEQYF.

The rearrangement uses TRBV18 and TRBJ2-3; TRBD2 aligns across 8 bases. After removal of 6 bases from V and 2 bases from J, the junction contained 10 bases not matched to a gene. The CDR3 totals 16 residues. Per the germline V gene, CDR1 is KGHSH and CDR2 is LQKENI. This CDR3 reads CASSDRRGAPTDTQYF. The CDR3, as DNA: TGTGCCAGCTCGGACCGGCGGGGGGCACCCACAGATACGCAGTATTTT.

The genes are TRBV5-1 and TRBJ1-6; TRBD1 might be the D (6 bases). The germline CDR1 and CDR2 sequences are SGHRS and YFSETQ. This CDR3 has 15 amino acids. The V gene lost 1 base and the J gene lost 10 bases, with 15 bases spanning the gap. The CDR3 loop reads CASSLLPRGGSPLHF. Written as DNA, the CDR3 is TGCGCCAGCAGCTTGCTTCCCAGGGGTGGCTCACCCCTCCACTTT.